What follows are 27 T cell receptor beta chains derived from one specimen sequenced in a study of T cell responses to AZD1222 COVID-19 vaccine (dated by TCRdb to about 2021). Libraries came from the immunoSEQ multiplex PCR assay. Held by TCRdb, this immuneACCESS table contains in-frame sequences only and omits some clones. Under half of the omission traces to an unresolved V gene where checked; the cause of the rest is unknown. The sample table lists 80,000 to 100,000 clones, 80% to 90% of them with a count of one. The leading ten clones occupy 7.5% of the sample. The time point label, read with the paper, signifies: baseline before first vaccination. Material: peripheral blood, obtained on day 0 of AZD1222 vaccination. These receptor sequences come from an adult in good health.

The V call is TRBV2, the J call TRBJ1-6; the D gene is possibly TRBD1 (6 bases). The CDR3 covers 14 residues. Trimming stripped 7 bases from V and 7 bases from J, with 14 bases between. Germline V CDR1 and CDR2: SNHLY, FYNNEI. The CDR3 loop reads CASTEQGRNSPLHF. In DNA form, the CDR3 reads TGTGCCAGCACGGAGCAGGGGAGGAATTCACCCCTCCACTTT.

This clone was observed a single time. The chain carries TRBV6-5 and TRBJ1-6, with D perhaps matching TRBD1 (5 bases). CDR1 MNHEY and CDR2 SVGAGI come from the germline V gene. V lost 6 bases, J lost 7 bases, and 13 bases lay in between. The CDR3 has 14 residues. CDR3 in amino acids: CASRGGAGNSPLHF. As DNA, the CDR3 is TGTGCCAGCAGAGGAGGGGCTGGCAATTCACCCCTCCACTTT.

The genes are TRBV28 and TRBJ1-2, with 7 bases lining up with TRBD1. The CDR3 extends over 14 amino acids. The germline gives CDR1 MDHEN, CDR2 SYDVKM. The V and J ends lost 6 bases and 4 bases, in that order; junction bases with no gene match: 8. CDR3 sequence (DNA): TGTGCCAGCAGGGGGGGGACAGAGCCCTATGGCTACACCTTC. Residues: CASRGGTEPYGYTF.

This rearrangement joins TRBV7-2 to TRBJ1-5; D is uncertain. The V and J ends lost 5 bases and 4 bases respectively, with 21 bases between them. There are 17 residues in the CDR3. Germline V gives CDR1 SGHTA, CDR2 FQGNSA. The CDR3, as DNA: TGTGCCAGCAGCCGGGATCTTATAGTGTGGAAAAATCAGCCCCAGCATTTT. It codes for CASSRDLIVWKNQPQHF. Drawing the rest from reference TRBV7-2 and TRBJ1-5, the complete variable domain is GAGVSQSPSNKVTEKGKDVELRCDPISGHTALYWYRQSLGQGLEFLIYFQGNSAPDKSGLPSDRFSAERTGGSVSTLTIQRTQQEDSAVYLCASSRDLIVWKNQPQHFGDGTRLSIL.

The chain is built from TRBV11-1 and TRBJ1-1; D ambiguous. The CDR3 runs 16 residues. Trimming removed 4 bases at V and 5 bases at J, with 20 bases between. The germline V gene has CDR1 SGHAT and CDR2 FQDESV (reference sequence). The CDR3 nucleotides read TGTGCCAGCAGCTCCGGAGAGATGGGGAAGGGTACTGAAGCTTTCTTT. Translating gives CASSSGEMGKGTEAFF. Full variable domain (remainder filled in from reference TRBV11-1 and TRBJ1-1): EAEVAQSPRYKITEKSQAVAFWCDPISGHATLYWYRQILGQGPELLVQFQDESVVDDSQLPKDRFSAERLKGVDSTLKIQPAELGDSAMYLCASSSGEMGKGTEAFFGQGTRLTVV.

CDR3 sequence reads: CASSRLAGGTYNEQFF. The CDR3 DNA sequence: TGTGCCAGTAGTAGGCTAGCAGGAGGGACCTACAATGAGCAGTTCTTC. The chain joins TRBV19 to TRBJ2-1; tentative D call: TRBD2 (6 bases). The V and J ends lost 4 bases and 2 bases respectively, with 15 bases between them. Germline CDR1 and CDR2: LNHDA and SQIVND (reference sequence). The CDR3 runs 16 residues. Based on the CDR3 plus reference TRBV19 and TRBJ2-1, the full variable domain is DGGITQSPKYLFRKEGQNVTLSCEQNLNHDAMYWYRQDPGQGLRLIYYSQIVNDFQKGDIAEGYSVSREKKESFPLTVTSAQKNPTAFYLCASSRLAGGTYNEQFFGPGTRLTVL.

J is TRBJ1-2 and V is TRBV7-8, with D uncertain. This CDR3 has 14 residues. V dropped 3 bases and J dropped 7 bases, with 15 bases sitting between them. CDR1 SGHVS and CDR2 FQNEAQ come from the germline V gene. DNA of the CDR3: TGTGCCAGCAGCTTGGCTACAGTCTCCTCTGGCTACACCTTC. This sequence encodes CASSLATVSSGYTF.

This rearrangement joins TRBV4-1 to TRBJ2-5; D uncertain. The V end lost 0 bases, the J end lost 5 bases, and 7 bases lay between the germline ends. The germline CDR1 and CDR2 sequences are MGHRA and YSYEKL. The CDR3 consists of 13 residues. This chain's CDR3 is CASSQDRVETQYF. CDR3 nucleotide sequence: TGCGCCAGCAGCCAAGATCGCGTGGAGACCCAGTACTTC.

This chain uses TRBV18 with TRBJ1-1; unclear D gene. The CDR3 extends over 16 amino acids. Trimming cost V 2 bases and J 1 base, with 14 bases left between them. Per germline, CDR1 KGHSH and CDR2 LQKENI. The CDR3 is CASSPANNPRNTEAFF. CDR3 DNA: TGTGCCAGCTCACCAGCGAATAACCCCCGGAACACTGAAGCTTTCTTT.

The J gene is TRBJ2-5, the V gene TRBV11-2, with 9 bases that match TRBD2. Germline V gene sequence: CDR1 SGHAT, CDR2 FQNNGV. V was pared by 3 bases and J by 5 bases, with 16 bases of the junction left unmatched. The CDR3 extends over 18 amino acids. The CDR3: CASSLASGVRRYGETQYF. CDR3 bases: TGTGCCAGCAGCTTGGCTAGCGGGGTGAGAAGGTACGGGGAGACCCAGTACTTC.

The J gene is TRBJ2-5, the V gene TRBV11-3, with TRBD1 identical over 11 bases. Per germline, CDR1 SGHNT and CDR2 YENEEA. V was pared by 0 bases and J by 3 bases, with 3 bases of the junction left unmatched. The length of the CDR3 is 16 residues. In DNA form, the CDR3 reads TGTGCCAGCAGCTTAGATGGGGACAGGGGGAAAGAGACCCAGTACTTC. Translation: CASSLDGDRGKETQYF.

This clone has only a few counts. The chain is built from TRBV7-9 and TRBJ2-1; TRBD2 matches 9 bases. The CDR3 length is 16 residues. Germline V CDR1 and CDR2: SEHNR, FQNEAQ (reference sequence). With 3 bases clipped from V and 2 bases from J, the junction kept 5 bases outside the gene matches. The CDR3, as DNA: TGTGCCAGCAGCTTGGGGAGCGGGAGGCCCTACAATGAGCAGTTCTTC. This translates into CASSLGSGRPYNEQFF.

The chain uses TRBV2 and TRBJ1-2, with D unresolved. The CDR3 is 15 amino acids. Trimming stripped 2 bases from V and 5 bases from J, with 15 bases between. CDR1 and CDR2 (germline): SNHLY, FYNNEI. The CDR3 loop is CASSERGRPPYGYTF. The CDR3 bases are TGTGCCAGCAGTGAACGAGGCAGGCCCCCGTATGGCTACACCTTC.

The chain has TRBV7-9 and TRBJ2-5; 10 bases map to TRBD2. CDR1 SEHNR and CDR2 FQNEAQ come from the germline V gene (reference sequence). V lost 4 bases to trimming and J lost 5 bases; unmatched junction nucleotides: 7. The CDR3 has 15 amino acids. CDR3 nucleotide sequence: TGTGCCAGCAGCTCAGCTAGCGGGAGCGGCGAGACCCAGTACTTC. The encoded protein is CASSSASGSGETQYF.

The chain links TRBV7-9 to TRBJ1-3; TRBD1 matches 11 bases. J lost 7 bases, V lost 5 bases, and 7 bases had no gene match. The germline V gene encodes CDR1 SEHNR and CDR2 FQNEAQ (reference sequence). The CDR3 loop spans 15 amino acids. Here the CDR3 reads CASSPDRGLGNTIYF. CDR3 nucleotide sequence: TGTGCCAGCAGCCCGGACAGGGGGCTAGGGAACACCATATATTTT.

The J gene is TRBJ1-2, the V gene TRBV7-9; D is ambiguous. V was trimmed by 1 base and J by 4 bases, leaving 4 bases between them. Germline V gene sequence: CDR1 SEHNR, CDR2 FQNEAQ (reference sequence). The CDR3 length is 12 residues. For the CDR3, the DNA is TGTGCCAGCAGCTTAGAAGGCTATGGCTACACCTTC. Amino acids: CASSLEGYGYTF.

The CDR3 bases are TGTGCCTGGAGGGGTGACAGGTACGAGCAGTACTTC. It yields the protein CAWRGDRYEQYF. The V call is TRBV30, the J call TRBJ2-7; D perhaps matches TRBD1 (6 bases). Germline CDR1 GTSNPN, CDR2 SVGIG (reference sequence). This CDR3 region has 12 residues. V shed 3 bases and J shed 4 bases, with 10 bases lying between them.

J is TRBJ1-3 and V is TRBV27; D perhaps matches TRBD1 (6 bases). V gave up 5 bases and J gave up 0 bases, with 14 bases separating them. The CDR3 has 16 amino acids. The germline CDR1 and CDR2 sequences are MNHEY and SMNVEV (reference sequence). CDR3 sequence reads: CASSLMGGLSGNTIYF. The CDR3 bases are TGTGCCAGCAGTCTTATGGGGGGGCTCTCTGGAAACACCATATATTTT.

The table lists this clone with a few counts. This chain uses TRBV30 with TRBJ1-4; D is unclear. CDR3 length: 13 amino acids. V lost 1 base, J lost 8 bases, and 11 bases lay in between. Germline lookup yields CDR1 GTSNPN and CDR2 SVGIG (reference sequence). The CDR3 spells CAWSEGTPEKLFF. The CDR3 DNA sequence: TGTGCCTGGAGTGAGGGTACTCCAGAAAAACTGTTTTTT.

V and J are TRBV4-3 and TRBJ1-5; D ambiguous. V lost 0 bases and J lost 4, with 4 bases in between. The germline V gene encodes CDR1 LGHNA and CDR2 YSLEER. The CDR3 length is 13 residues. CDR3 coding DNA: TGCGCCAGCAGCCAAGATCTGAATCAGCCCCAGCATTTT. Translating it yields CASSQDLNQPQHF.

V gene TRBV18 combines with J gene TRBJ1-2, with a weak D call TRBD1 (6 bases). The CDR3 consists of 16 residues. Trimming shortened V by 0 bases and J by 0 bases, and 11 bases separated the two germline ends. Germline values: CDR1 KGHSH, CDR2 LQKENI. Here the CDR3 DNA reads TGTGCCAGCTCACCACCGGGGGCAGGAGCTAACTATGGCTACACCTTC. Amino acids: CASSPPGAGANYGYTF.

The chain links TRBV4-1 to TRBJ1-1, with 9 nucleotides matching TRBD1. CDR1 is MGHRA, CDR2 YSYEKL, per germline. Trimming took 1 base from V and 5 from J; bases not matched to a gene: 5. This CDR3 has 15 residues. The DNA for the CDR3 is TGCGCCAGCAGCCAAGGACAGGGGGTGAGGACTGAAGCTTTCTTT. Residues: CASSQGQGVRTEAFF.

The chain carries TRBV6-2 or TRBV6-3 and TRBJ2-3; D unresolved. This CDR3 region has 14 residues. CDR1 is MNHEY and CDR2 is SVGEGT in the germline V gene. Trimming removed 0 bases at V and 5 bases at J, with 9 bases between. The CDR3 coding sequence is TGTGCCAGCAGTTACTCGAGTCGGCAAGATACGCAGTATTTT. This gives the protein CASSYSSRQDTQYF.

The chain is built from TRBV29-1 and TRBJ1-1; the D gene is possibly TRBD1 (6 bases). The germline gives CDR1 SQVTM, CDR2 ANQGSEA. The CDR3 contains 13 residues. The V and J ends lost 5 bases and 1 base respectively, with 11 bases between them. CDR3 DNA: TGCAGCGTTACGGGGGCAAGGAACACTGAAGCTTTCTTT. It translates to CSVTGARNTEAFF.

V gene TRBV11-2 combines with J gene TRBJ1-6, with TRBD1 matching over 8 bases. The V gene's germline CDR1 is SGHAT and CDR2 FQNNGV. V shed 5 bases, J shed 9 bases, and the junction held 6 bases outside the gene matches. The CDR3 is made up of 14 amino acids. As DNA, the CDR3 is TGTGCCAGCAGCCAACAGGGGGGAGGTTCACCCCTCCACTTT. Translation: CASSQQGGGSPLHF.

The genes are TRBV4-2 and TRBJ2-5; 11 bases line up with TRBD1. Trimming removed 4 bases from V and 2 bases from J; junction bases left unmatched: 6. The CDR3 consists of 16 residues. CDR1 LGHNA and CDR2 YNFKEQ come from the germline V gene. The CDR3 protein is CASSPGTGGGQETQYF. The CDR3 bases are TGTGCCAGCAGCCCCGGGACAGGGGGGGGGCAAGAGACCCAGTACTTC.

This clone has only one observation. This chain connects TRBV6-5 to TRBJ1-3; TRBD1 is a possible D gene (5 bases). Trimming pared 8 bases from V and 3 bases from J, leaving 8 bases between. The CDR3 has 12 residues. Germline CDR1 and CDR2: MNHEY and SVGAGI. The DNA for the CDR3 is TGTGCCAGCGGGGGAGGTGGAAACACCATATATTTT. Translation: CASGGGGNTIYF.